The 23 T cell receptor beta chains in this list originate from one sample, sequenced in a study. One entry per CDR3 protein, called by TCRdb with MiXCR from the 5' RACE reads. The table records around 44,000 distinct CDR3 sequences, about 32% of them present only once. The sequenced sample consisted of tumor-infiltrating memory CD4+ T cells sorted from the breast tumor. This sample's subset: memory CD4+ T cells, CD4+CD45RO+CD25-. These receptors all stem from a female donor with breast cancer.

This clonotype was recorded at least ten times. The V gene is TRBV6-6, the J gene TRBJ1-6, with 8 bases matching TRBD1. Losses at the gene ends were 7 bases for V and 9 bases for J; bases not matched to a gene: 14. Germline V gives CDR1 MNHNY, CDR2 SVGAGI (reference sequence). This CDR3 has 16 residues. CDR3 protein: CASKEVRTGRTSPLHF. The CDR3, as DNA: TGTGCCAGCAAAGAGGTCCGGACAGGGCGGACTTCACCCCTCCACTTT.

The chain's CDR3 is CSAETGGTQETQYF. In nucleotides, the CDR3 is TGCAGTGCTGAGACAGGGGGTACCCAAGAGACCCAGTACTTC. V is TRBV20-1 and J is TRBJ2-5; 9 positions agree with TRBD1. This CDR3 region has 14 residues. Germline loops: CDR1 DFQATT, CDR2 SNEGSKA (reference sequence). J was trimmed by 1 base and V by 5 bases; bases with no gene match: 5.

This clonotype was picked up a small number of times. The DNA for the CDR3 is TGTGCCAGCAGCTCCGGGACTAGCGACGAGCAGTACTTC. Translating it yields CASSSGTSDEQYF. The chain recombines TRBV11-3 with TRBJ2-7; 10 bases are a match to TRBD2. The CDR3 is 13 residues long. The V segment lost 4 bases and the J segment 5 bases; nucleotides outside the gene matches: 2. Germline CDR1 reads SGHNT; CDR2 reads YENEEA.

The chain recombines TRBV5-1 with TRBJ2-7, with D hard to call. Germline V gene lookup returns CDR1 SGHRS and CDR2 YFSETQ. This CDR3 has 14 residues. The V end was cut by 1 base, the J end by 2 bases, with 10 bases between. CDR3 nucleotide sequence: TGCGCCAGCAGCTTGTCTCGCGTCGCCTACGAGCAGTACTTC. It translates to CASSLSRVAYEQYF.

The chain links TRBV5-4 to TRBJ2-1; D is possibly TRBD1 (5 bases). Germline CDR1 and CDR2: SGHNT and YYREEE (reference sequence). The CDR3 totals 16 residues. The V gene lost 4 bases and the J gene lost 12 bases, with 26 bases spanning the gap. The CDR3 nucleotides read TGTGCCAGCAGCCAAAGTCAGGGTTGGTATAGGGGTGGGCAGTTCTTC. Translation gives CASSQSQGWYRGGQFF. Complete variable domain (other parts from reference TRBV5-4 and TRBJ2-1): ETGVTQSPTHLIKTRGQQVTLRCSSQSGHNTVSWYQQALGQGPQFIFQYYREEENGRGNFPPRFSGLQFPNYSSELNVNALELDDSALYLCASSQSQGWYRGGQFFGPGTRLTVL.

The table lists this clonotype with many counts. This chain connects TRBV20-1 to TRBJ1-3; D is possibly TRBD1 (6 bases). V lost 3 bases and J 2 bases, leaving 14 bases between the germline ends. The germline CDR1 and CDR2 sequences are DFQATT and SNEGSKA (reference sequence). This CDR3 contains 15 residues. The CDR3 DNA reads as TGCAGTGCTAGGGGGGCGGGGGATCCTGGAAACACCATATATTTT. Translation: CSARGAGDPGNTIYF.

The rearrangement uses TRBV7-6 and TRBJ2-3; D gene unclear. Germline V gene data show CDR1 as SGHVS and CDR2 as FNYEAQ. The CDR3 sequence is 15 residues long. V was pared by 1 base and J by 0 bases, with 8 bases between. CDR3 in amino acids: CASSLEAASTDTQYF. CDR3 coding DNA: TGTGCCAGCAGCTTAGAGGCCGCTAGCACAGATACGCAGTATTTT.

This clonotype was counted only a few times. V usage is TRBV20-1 and J usage is TRBJ1-3; tentatively, D is TRBD1 (6 bases). The CDR3 extends over 15 amino acids. V was clipped by 0 bases and J by 3 bases, with 12 bases between them. Germline assignment: CDR1 DFQATT and CDR2 SNEGSKA (reference sequence). The CDR3 nucleotides are TGCAGTGCTAGAGATGCAGGACAGAGTGGAAACACCATATATTTT. This gives the protein CSARDAGQSGNTIYF.

This clonotype showed up just a few times. This chain connects TRBV7-6 to TRBJ2-1; D is ambiguous. The length of the CDR3 is 13 residues. Deletions cut 1 base from V and 3 bases from J, with 4 bases between. The germline V gene encodes CDR1 SGHVS and CDR2 FNYEAQ. The CDR3 sequence is CASSLGIYNEQFF. The CDR3 region has the DNA TGTGCCAGCAGCTTAGGGATCTACAATGAGCAGTTCTTC.

This chain links TRBV6-1 with TRBJ2-1, with D possibly TRBD2 on 6 matching bases. This CDR3 comprises 13 residues. Trimming took 3 bases from V and 9 from J, leaving 12 bases between them. The germline V gene has CDR1 MNHNS and CDR2 SASEGT. The CDR3, as DNA: TGTGCCAGCAGTGAGTGGCTAGCGTTTGAGCAGTTCTTC. The encoded protein is CASSEWLAFEQFF.

The V call is TRBV4-1, the J call TRBJ2-3; D might be TRBD2 (5 bases). CDR1 and CDR2 from the germline V gene are MGHRA and YSYEKL. The length of the CDR3 is 16 residues. V dropped 1 base and J dropped 0 bases, with 11 bases sitting between them. Written as DNA, the CDR3 is TGCGCCAGCAGCCAAGGGACTCTTCCTAGCACAGATACGCAGTATTTT. This encodes CASSQGTLPSTDTQYF.

This clonotype was counted only a few times. The chain uses TRBV6-2 or TRBV6-3 and TRBJ2-1; perhaps TRBD2 as D (6 bases). Germline V gene data show CDR1 as MNHEY and CDR2 as SVGEGT. This CDR3 comprises 13 residues. V gave up 7 bases and J gave up 6 bases, with 13 bases separating them. CDR3 coding DNA: TGTGCCAGCAAGTGGGAGGCGGGCAATGAGCAGTTCTTC. Amino acids: CASKWEAGNEQFF.

The J gene is TRBJ1-5, the V gene TRBV6-1, with D maybe TRBD1 (6 bases). Trimming took 7 bases from V and 4 from J, leaving 17 bases between them. Per the germline V gene, CDR1 is MNHNS and CDR2 is SASEGT. The CDR3 length is 15 residues. The CDR3 protein is CASNPDRSTNQPQHF. In nucleotides, the CDR3 is TGTGCCAGCAACCCCGACAGGTCCACTAATCAGCCCCAGCATTTT.

Judged by abundance, this clonotype is medium-sized. This sequence joins TRBV9 and TRBJ2-7; no reliable D call. The CDR3 contains 14 residues. V was clipped by 2 bases and J by 0 bases, with 9 bases between them. Germline-derived CDR1 and CDR2 are SGDLS and YYNGEE. CDR3 sequence reads: CASSVSPGSYEQYF. DNA of the CDR3: TGTGCCAGCAGCGTTTCCCCGGGCTCCTACGAGCAGTACTTC.

By sample fraction, this clonotype is medium-sized. This chain links TRBV3-1 with TRBJ2-1, with a weak D call TRBD2 (5 bases). With 4 bases removed from V and 2 bases from J, the gap between germline ends came to 6 bases. The germline V gene encodes CDR1 LGHDT and CDR2 YNNKEL (reference sequence). The CDR3 runs to 13 residues. The CDR3 DNA is TGTGCCAGCAGCCGAGGGACCTACAATGAGCAGTTCTTC. It encodes CASSRGTYNEQFF.

This clonotype was found a few times. The V gene is TRBV20-1, the J gene TRBJ1-5; TRBD1 agrees at 10 bases. The CDR3 totals 14 residues. The germline CDR1 and CDR2 sequences are DFQATT and SNEGSKA (reference sequence). Germline trimming cut 4 bases from V and 6 bases from J; bases unmatched to any gene: 6. The CDR3 nucleotides read TGCAGTGCTAAGACAGGGGGCTACACTCAGCCCCAGCATTTT. Translated, it gives CSAKTGGYTQPQHF.

This clonotype was detected only a few times. The chain employs TRBV12-3 or TRBV12-4 and TRBJ2-1, with 7 positions matching TRBD1. CDR3 length equals 15 residues. V shed 8 bases and J 9 bases; nucleotides not matched to a gene: 16. CDR3 nucleotides: TGTGCCAGCGCTATCGGGGCAGGGGGTTGGGGTGAGCAGTTCTTC. Translated, it gives CASAIGAGGWGEQFF.

This clonotype occurred many times. V is TRBV7-9 and J is TRBJ2-7, with D possibly matching TRBD1 (6 bases). V was cut by 6 bases and J by 0 bases, with 15 bases left in between. The germline V gene has CDR1 SEHNR and CDR2 FQNEAQ (reference sequence). The CDR3 is 15 residues long. This CDR3 is CASRGPGHLSYEQYF. In nucleotides, the CDR3 is TGTGCCAGCAGAGGACCGGGACACCTCTCCTACGAGCAGTACTTC.

Concerning this clonotype itself: A read error may explain this, as a much larger clone is one base away. The chain joins TRBV4-1 to TRBJ2-3; the D call may be TRBD1 or TRBD2 (5 bases each). Germline lookup yields CDR1 MGHRA and CDR2 YSYEKL. CDR3 length equals 13 residues. CDR3 DNA: TGCGCCGGCAGCCGCCAACCCTTGGGGGCGCAGTATTTT. Translating gives CAGSRQPLGAQYF.

This clonotype turned up a few times. The V and J genes are TRBV10-3 and TRBJ2-7; 12 bases align to TRBD2. CDR3 length: 15 amino acids. V was pared by 2 bases and J by 5 bases, with 4 bases of the junction left unmatched. CDR1 is ENHRY and CDR2 is SYGVKD in the germline V gene. The CDR3 spells CAISEASGGAHEQYF. In nucleotides, the CDR3 is TGTGCCATCAGTGAGGCTAGCGGGGGGGCCCACGAGCAGTACTTC.

The V gene is TRBV7-9, the J gene TRBJ2-5; D is uncertain. The CDR3 is 13 amino acids. From germline, CDR1 is SEHNR and CDR2 FQNEAQ (reference sequence). V lost 0 bases and J lost 2, with 4 bases in between. The CDR3, as DNA: TGTGCCAGCAGCTTAGCGGATCAAGAGACCCAGTACTTC. Its translation is CASSLADQETQYF.

The V and J genes are TRBV20-1 and TRBJ2-1; 9 positions agree with TRBD2. The germline CDR1 and CDR2 sequences are DFQATT and SNEGSKA (reference sequence). This CDR3 is 16 amino acids long. V gave up 3 bases and J gave up 3 bases; unmatched junction bases: 9. CDR3 in DNA: TGCAGTGCTAGGTTAGCGGGAGCCAAAGTCTACAATGAGCAGTTCTTC. This encodes CSARLAGAKVYNEQFF.

With respect to this clonotype: This could be a read error, since a much larger clone is one nucleotide away. The genes are TRBV5-1 and TRBJ2-5, with unresolved D. There are 14 residues in the CDR3. Germline V lookup: CDR1 SGHRS, CDR2 YFSETQ. CDR3 loop: CASILALVQETQYF. The CDR3 nucleotides read TGCGCCAGCATCTTGGCCTTGGTCCAAGAGACCCAGTACTTC.